Listed below are T cell receptor beta chains from one sample, sequenced in a study of shared clonotypes between healthy human individuals. Here immunoSEQ multiplex PCR was the method, and the copy in TCRdb shows in-frame clones only, minus some. The table lists about 2 million clones, about 95% of them singletons. The sequencing input was naive CD8+ T cells sorted from blood. These receptors were collected from a man younger than 35 in good health. CDR3s include the opening cysteine and the closing phenylalanine or tryptophan. The D gene is left open where the match is weak. Some rows mark clone size as missing; the rest say once, few, many or name a class of expanded clone.

d_call: -
clone_size: -
v_call: TRBV28
j_call: TRBJ1-6
cdr3_nt: TGTGCCACCAAAATCGTTGAGGCTTCACCCCTCCACTTT
cdr3_aa: CATKIVEASPLHF

d_call: -
clone_size: -
v_call: TRBV27
j_call: TRBJ2-5
cdr3_nt: TGTGCCAGCAGTTGGGGACGACAAGAGACCCAGTACTTC
cdr3_aa: CASSWGRQETQYF

d_call: -
clone_size: -
v_call: TRBV2
j_call: TRBJ2-7
cdr3_nt: TGTGCCAGGTCCTCGAGAGGGACCAAGGACGAGCAGTACTTC
cdr3_aa: CARSSRGTKDEQYF

d_call: -
clone_size: once
v_call: TRBV7-2
j_call: TRBJ2-3
cdr3_nt: TGTGCCAGCAGCTCCCCCTCTCTGGCGGGAAGCACAGATACGCAGTATTTT
cdr3_aa: CASSSPSLAGSTDTQYF

d_call: -
clone_size: -
v_call: TRBV6-5
j_call: TRBJ1-4
cdr3_nt: TGTGCCAGCAGCCCGGACGGTCCCTATGAAAAACTGTTTTTT
cdr3_aa: CASSPDGPYEKLFF

d_call: -
clone_size: -
v_call: TRBV11-2
j_call: TRBJ1-5
cdr3_nt: TGTGCCAGCAGCTTGAGGGCAGAGGGCAATCAGCCCCAGCATTTT
cdr3_aa: CASSLRAEGNQPQHF

d_call: -
clone_size: few
v_call: TRBV7-9
j_call: TRBJ2-2
cdr3_nt: TGTGCCAGCAGCTTGGCAGGGGTGAACACCGGGGAGCTGTTTTTT
cdr3_aa: CASSLAGVNTGELFF

d_call: TRBD1
clone_size: -
v_call: TRBV5-1
j_call: TRBJ2-7
cdr3_nt: TGCGCCAGCAGCGATCTGACAGGGAGCTCCTACGAGCAGTACTTC
cdr3_aa: CASSDLTGSSYEQYF

d_call: -
clone_size: -
v_call: TRBV25-1
j_call: TRBJ2-2
cdr3_nt: TGTGCCAGCAGTACCTACACCGGGGAGCTGTTTTTT
cdr3_aa: CASSTYTGELFF

d_call: -
clone_size: -
v_call: TRBV6-1
j_call: TRBJ1-3
cdr3_nt: TGTGCCAGCAGTGAAAGTCCAGGGGTCCAGTACACCATATATTTT
cdr3_aa: CASSESPGVQYTIYF

d_call: TRBD1
clone_size: -
v_call: TRBV5-6
j_call: TRBJ1-5
cdr3_nt: TGTGCCAGCAGTGAGGGGGCCAATCAGCCCCAGCATTTT
cdr3_aa: CASSEGANQPQHF

d_call: -
clone_size: -
v_call: TRBV4-1
j_call: TRBJ1-2
cdr3_nt: TGCGCCAGCAGCCAAGGGACACTATCTAACTATGGCTACACCTTC
cdr3_aa: CASSQGTLSNYGYTF

d_call: TRBD2
clone_size: -
v_call: TRBV30
j_call: TRBJ2-1
cdr3_nt: TGTGCCTGGAGTGTACGTAGCGGGAGCCCATACAATGAGCAGTTCTTC
cdr3_aa: CAWSVRSGSPYNEQFF

d_call: TRBD1
clone_size: once
v_call: TRBV4-1
j_call: TRBJ2-2
cdr3_nt: TGCGCCAGCAGACCAGGGGGTGGAGAGCGGGAGCTGTTTTTT
cdr3_aa: CASRPGGGERELFF

d_call: -
clone_size: few
v_call: TRBV6-5
j_call: TRBJ2-7
cdr3_nt: TGTGCCAGCACCGGGGGCCGGGGAAGGCAGTACTTC
cdr3_aa: CASTGGRGRQYF

d_call: TRBD1
clone_size: -
v_call: TRBV28
j_call: TRBJ1-4
cdr3_nt: TGTGCCGGACGGGACAGCCCAAATGAAAAACTGTTTTTT
cdr3_aa: CAGRDSPNEKLFF

d_call: -
clone_size: -
v_call: TRBV30
j_call: TRBJ1-3
cdr3_nt: TGTGCCTGGAGTTTAGGGGCTTCTGGAAACACCATATATTTT
cdr3_aa: CAWSLGASGNTIYF

d_call: TRBD2
clone_size: -
v_call: TRBV7-6
j_call: TRBJ2-1
cdr3_nt: TGTGCCAGCAGCTCAGGCGGGAGCCCCACCTACAATGAGCAGTTCTTC
cdr3_aa: CASSSGGSPTYNEQFF

d_call: -
clone_size: once
v_call: TRBV6-5
j_call: TRBJ2-1
cdr3_nt: TGTGCCAGCAGTTACTCGATTGGGCCACGCAATGAGCAGTTCTTC
cdr3_aa: CASSYSIGPRNEQFF

d_call: TRBD1
clone_size: -
v_call: TRBV5-1
j_call: TRBJ2-7
cdr3_nt: TGCGCCAGCAGCTTGGAACAGGGGACCTCCTACGAGCAGTACTTC
cdr3_aa: CASSLEQGTSYEQYF

d_call: TRBD2
clone_size: -
v_call: TRBV5-1
j_call: TRBJ2-3
cdr3_nt: TGCGCCAGCAGCTTGGCGCTAGCGGGACCCTTAGATACGCAGTATTTT
cdr3_aa: CASSLALAGPLDTQYF

d_call: TRBD1
clone_size: once
v_call: TRBV5-1
j_call: TRBJ2-7
cdr3_nt: TGCGCCAGCAGACAATTGGGACAGAACTACGAGCAGTACTTC
cdr3_aa: CASRQLGQNYEQYF

d_call: -
clone_size: once
v_call: TRBV28
j_call: TRBJ2-5
cdr3_nt: TGTGCCAGCAGTTCGCTTCCGGGACGCACGCAAGAGACCCAGTACTTC
cdr3_aa: CASSSLPGRTQETQYF

d_call: -
clone_size: -
v_call: TRBV19
j_call: TRBJ2-7
cdr3_nt: TGTGCCAGTACCAAACAGGAGGCCTACGAGCAGTACTTC
cdr3_aa: CASTKQEAYEQYF

d_call: -
clone_size: -
v_call: TRBV11-2
j_call: TRBJ2-7
cdr3_nt: TGTGCCAGCAGCTTAGATAATTTCTCCTACGAGCAGTACTTC
cdr3_aa: CASSLDNFSYEQYF

d_call: -
clone_size: -
v_call: TRBV10-1
j_call: TRBJ2-7
cdr3_nt: TGCGCCAGCAGTGAGTCGAGGGGGGCAGTTTTTTACGAGCAGTACTTC
cdr3_aa: CASSESRGAVFYEQYF